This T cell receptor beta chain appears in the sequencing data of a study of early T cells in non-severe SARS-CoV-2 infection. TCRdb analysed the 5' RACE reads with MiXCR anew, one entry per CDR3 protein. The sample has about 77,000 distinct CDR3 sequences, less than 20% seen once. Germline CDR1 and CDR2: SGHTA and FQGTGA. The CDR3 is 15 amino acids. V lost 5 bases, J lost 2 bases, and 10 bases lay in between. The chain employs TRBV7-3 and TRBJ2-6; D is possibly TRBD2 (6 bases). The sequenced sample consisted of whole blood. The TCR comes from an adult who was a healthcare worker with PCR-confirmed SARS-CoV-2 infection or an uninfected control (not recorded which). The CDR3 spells CASSPERAGANVLTF. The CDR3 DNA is TGTGCCAGCAGCCCAGAGCGGGCTGGGGCCAACGTCCTGACTTTC.